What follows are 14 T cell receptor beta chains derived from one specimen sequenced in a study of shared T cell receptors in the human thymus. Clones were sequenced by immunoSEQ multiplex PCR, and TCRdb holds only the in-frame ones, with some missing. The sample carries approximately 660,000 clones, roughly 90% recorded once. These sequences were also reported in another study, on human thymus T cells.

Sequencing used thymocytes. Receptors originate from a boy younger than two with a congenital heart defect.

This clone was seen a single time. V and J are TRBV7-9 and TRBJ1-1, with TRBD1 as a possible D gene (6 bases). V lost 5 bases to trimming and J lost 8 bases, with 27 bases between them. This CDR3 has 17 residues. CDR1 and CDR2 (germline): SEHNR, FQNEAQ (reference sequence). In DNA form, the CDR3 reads TGTGCCAGCAGCGGCAAGGGCCGGGACAAGGGCCCCTGGGAAGCTTTCTTT. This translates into CASSGKGRDKGPWEAFF.

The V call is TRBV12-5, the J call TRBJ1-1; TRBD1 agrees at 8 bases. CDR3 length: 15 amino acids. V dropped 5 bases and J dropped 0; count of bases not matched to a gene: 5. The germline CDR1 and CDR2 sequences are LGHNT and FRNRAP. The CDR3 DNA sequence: TGTGCTAGTGGTCCCGAGACAGGGGTGAACACTGAAGCTTTCTTT. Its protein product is CASGPETGVNTEAFF.

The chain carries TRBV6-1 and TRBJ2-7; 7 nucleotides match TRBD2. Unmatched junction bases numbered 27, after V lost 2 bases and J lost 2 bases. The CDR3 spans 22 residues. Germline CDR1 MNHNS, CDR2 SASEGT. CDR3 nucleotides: TGTGCCAGCAGTGAAAACGCCCCCCCTTTGGAGGGCCGGGACTACCTTACCTACGAGCAGTACTTC. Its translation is CASSENAPPLEGRDYLTYEQYF.

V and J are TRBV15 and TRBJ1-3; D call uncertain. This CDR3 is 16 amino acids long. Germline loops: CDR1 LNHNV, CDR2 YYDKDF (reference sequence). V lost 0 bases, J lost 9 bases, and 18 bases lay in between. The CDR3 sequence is CATSRDCGPGVGTIYF. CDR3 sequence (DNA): TGTGCCACCAGCAGAGATTGCGGACCGGGAGTTGGCACCATATATTTT.

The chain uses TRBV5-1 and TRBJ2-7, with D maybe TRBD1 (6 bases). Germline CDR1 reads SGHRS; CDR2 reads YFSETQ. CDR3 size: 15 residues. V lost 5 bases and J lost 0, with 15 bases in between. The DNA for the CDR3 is TGCGCCAGCAGTCCGAGACAGGCAAGCTCCTACGAGCAGTACTTC. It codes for CASSPRQASSYEQYF.

Here the CDR3 DNA reads TGTGCCAGCAGTGAAGGTCGGACAGACAATCAGCCCCAGCATTTT. Its protein is CASSEGRTDNQPQHF. This chain links TRBV6-1 with TRBJ1-5, with D tentatively TRBD1 (6 bases). V was cut by 1 base and J by 3 bases, with 10 bases left in between. The CDR3 covers 15 residues. Germline V gene sequence: CDR1 MNHNS, CDR2 SASEGT.

The CDR3 coding sequence is TGTGCCAGCAGTACACTAGCGGGAGGGCCTTACGAGCAGTACTTC. Translation gives CASSTLAGGPYEQYF. The chain uses TRBV6-1 and TRBJ2-7, with 13 bases fitting TRBD2. The CDR3 runs to 15 residues. V was clipped by 5 bases and J by 4 bases; unmatched bases: 5. Germline V gives CDR1 MNHNS, CDR2 SASEGT.

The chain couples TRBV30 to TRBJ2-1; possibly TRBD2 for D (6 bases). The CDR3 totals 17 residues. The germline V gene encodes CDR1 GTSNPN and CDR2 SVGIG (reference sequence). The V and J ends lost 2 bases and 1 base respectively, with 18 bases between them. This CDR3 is CAWSSETGTPSYNEQFF. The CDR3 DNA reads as TGTGCCTGGAGTTCAGAGACGGGGACTCCTTCCTACAATGAGCAGTTCTTC.

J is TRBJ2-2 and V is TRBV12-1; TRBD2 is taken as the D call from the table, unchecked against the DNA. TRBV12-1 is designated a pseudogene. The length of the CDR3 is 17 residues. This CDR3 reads CASSLRFSGSGAGELFF. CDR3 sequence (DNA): TGTGCCAGCAGCTTGCGGTTTAGCGGGAGTGGAGCCGGGGAGCTGTTTTTT.

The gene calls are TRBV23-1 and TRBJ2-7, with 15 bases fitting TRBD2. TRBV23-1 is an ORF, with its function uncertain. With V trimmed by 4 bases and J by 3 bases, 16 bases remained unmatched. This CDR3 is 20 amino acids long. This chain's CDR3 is CASSLGGTSGRICPDYEQYF. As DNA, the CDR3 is TGCGCCAGCAGTCTAGGTGGGACTAGCGGGAGGATTTGCCCAGACTACGAGCAGTACTTC.

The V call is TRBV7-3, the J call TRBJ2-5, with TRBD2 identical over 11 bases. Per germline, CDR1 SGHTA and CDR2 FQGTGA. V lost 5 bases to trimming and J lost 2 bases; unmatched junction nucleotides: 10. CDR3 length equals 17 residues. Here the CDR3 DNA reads TGTGCCAGCAGCCCGGGACTAGCGGAATCGCGACAAGAGACCCAGTACTTC. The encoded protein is CASSPGLAESRQETQYF.

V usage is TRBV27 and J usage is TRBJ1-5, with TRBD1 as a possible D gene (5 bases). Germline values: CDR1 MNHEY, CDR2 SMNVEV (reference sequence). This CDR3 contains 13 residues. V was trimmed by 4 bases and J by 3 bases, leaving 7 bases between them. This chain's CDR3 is CASSSGLNQPQHF. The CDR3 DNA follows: TGTGCCAGCAGTTCAGGGCTCAATCAGCCCCAGCATTTT.

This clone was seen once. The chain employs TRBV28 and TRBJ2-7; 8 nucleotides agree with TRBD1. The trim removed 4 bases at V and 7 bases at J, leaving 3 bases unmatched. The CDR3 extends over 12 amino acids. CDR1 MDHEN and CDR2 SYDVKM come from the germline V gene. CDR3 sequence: CASSSTGEEQYF. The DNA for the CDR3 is TGTGCCAGCAGTTCGACAGGGGAAGAGCAGTACTTC.

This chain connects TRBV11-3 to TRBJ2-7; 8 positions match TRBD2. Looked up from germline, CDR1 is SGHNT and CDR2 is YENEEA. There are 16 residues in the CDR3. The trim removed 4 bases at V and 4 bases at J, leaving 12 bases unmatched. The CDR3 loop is CASSSQGKRENYEQYF. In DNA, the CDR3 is TGTGCCAGCAGCTCCCAAGGAAAGCGGGAGAATTACGAGCAGTACTTC.